Here is one T cell receptor beta chain with its context. What it binds is unknown. These data come from a study of OX40 agonist ivuxolimab in advanced cancers. About the research overall: Therapy given before enrollment (anti-PD-1, anti-PD-L1 or anti-CTLA-4) was allowed, and 35% to 45% had some. Study-level results: What antigens the expanded peripheral T cells recognized was never established.

This CDR3 spans 16 amino acids. Germline V gene data show CDR1 as LGHNA and CDR2 as YNFKEQ. V was shortened by 0 bases and J by 6 bases, with 15 bases between the two germline ends. Patients were ruled out by autoimmune disease history or systemic immunosuppression. Drawing of blood for sampling happened at baseline, at cycle 4 day 1, and at cycle 7 day 1. Generated by immunoSEQ multiplex PCR, the TCRdb table keeps only in-frame clones and is missing some. This table has 70,000 or so clones, approximately 92% appearing once. The source material was CD4+ or CD8+ T cells sorted from blood, sampled in a trial of the OX40 agonist ivuxolimab. This TCR derives from an adult with an advanced solid tumor such as melanoma, head and neck, liver or kidney cancer. The chain combines TRBV4-2 with TRBJ1-5, with D possibly matching TRBD1 (5 bases). CDR3 sequence reads: CASSQDLTGNGQPQHF. CDR3 in DNA: TGTGCCAGCAGCCAAGATCTAACAGGTAATGGTCAGCCCCAGCATTTT.